This T cell receptor beta chain comes out of a study of T cells in Graves' hyperthyroidism and ophthalmopathy. Study conclusions and caveats: Also found in blood were most expanded thyroid clonotypes above 0.001. Ophthalmopathy was told apart from stable hyperthyroidism by a 13 V-J model.

This clonotype was seen ten or more times. What it recognizes is unknown. Trimming at V came to 4 bases and at J to 4 bases, leaving 6 bases not matched to a gene. CDR1 is SGHKS, CDR2 YYEKEE, per germline (reference sequence). The CDR3 runs to 14 residues. There were TCR beta CDR3 regions amplified from RNA transcripts. Using the HTBI primer set, a first-round RT-PCR was run on the TCR CDR3. TCRdb re-called the multiplex PCR reads through MiXCR, storing one row per CDR3 protein. The sample carries 95,000 to 110,000 distinct CDR3 sequences, about 45% recorded once. Material: blood. The receptor comes from a man aged 35 to 55 with Graves' hyperthyroidism. The chain employs TRBV5-5 and TRBJ1-2; 8 nucleotides line up with TRBD1. DNA of the CDR3: TGTGCCAGCAGCCCCTCGACAGGGGCCTATGGCTACACCTTC. Translation: CASSPSTGAYGYTF.